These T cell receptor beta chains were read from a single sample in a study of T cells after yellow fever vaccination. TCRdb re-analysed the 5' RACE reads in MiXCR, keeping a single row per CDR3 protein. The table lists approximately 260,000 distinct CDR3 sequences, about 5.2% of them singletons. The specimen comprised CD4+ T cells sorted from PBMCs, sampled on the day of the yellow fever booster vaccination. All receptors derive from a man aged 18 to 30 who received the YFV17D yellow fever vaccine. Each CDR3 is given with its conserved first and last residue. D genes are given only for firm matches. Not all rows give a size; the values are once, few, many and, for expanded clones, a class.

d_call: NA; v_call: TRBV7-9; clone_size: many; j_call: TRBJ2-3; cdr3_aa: CASSFAITSDTQYF; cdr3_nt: TGTGCCAGCAGCTTCGCCATAACTAGCGATACGCAGTATTTT
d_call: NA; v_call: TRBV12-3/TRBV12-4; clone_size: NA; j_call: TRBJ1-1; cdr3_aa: CASSLPPIRYTEAFF; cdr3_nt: TGTGCCAGCAGCCTTCCTCCCATTCGATACACTGAAGCTTTCTTT
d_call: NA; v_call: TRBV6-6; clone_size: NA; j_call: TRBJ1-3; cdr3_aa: CASRNTAGNTIYF; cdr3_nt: TGTGCCAGCAGGAACACAGCTGGAAACACCATATATTTT
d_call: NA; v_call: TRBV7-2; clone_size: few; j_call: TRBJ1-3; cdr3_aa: CASSLVPTSSGNTIYF; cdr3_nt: TGTGCCAGCAGCTTAGTACCTACGAGCTCTGGAAACACCATATATTTT
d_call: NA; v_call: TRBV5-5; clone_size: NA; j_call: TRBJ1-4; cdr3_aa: CASSLEGREKLFF; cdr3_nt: TGTGCCAGCAGCTTGGAGGGGCGGGAAAAACTGTTTTTT
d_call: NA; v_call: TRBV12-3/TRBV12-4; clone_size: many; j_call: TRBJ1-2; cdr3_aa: CASSFNGDGYTF; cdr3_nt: TGTGCCAGCAGTTTTAATGGGGACGGCTACACCTTC
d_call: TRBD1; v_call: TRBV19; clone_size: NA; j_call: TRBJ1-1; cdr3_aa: CATGQGARWGDNTEAFF; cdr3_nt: TGTGCCACCGGACAGGGGGCGAGGTGGGGAGATAACACTGAAGCTTTCTTT
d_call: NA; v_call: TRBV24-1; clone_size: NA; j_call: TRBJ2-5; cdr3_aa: CATSDPGRYQETQYF; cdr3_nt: TGTGCCACCAGTGATCCGGGACGGTACCAAGAGACCCAGTACTTC
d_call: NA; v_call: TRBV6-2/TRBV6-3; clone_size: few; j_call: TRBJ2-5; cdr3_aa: CASTGDFGGPDQETQYF; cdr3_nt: TGTGCCAGCACAGGCGACTTTGGGGGGCCGGACCAAGAGACCCAGTACTTC
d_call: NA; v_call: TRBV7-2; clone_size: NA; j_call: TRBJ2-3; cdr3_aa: CASSSLLSLSTDTQYF; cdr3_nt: TGTGCCAGCAGCTCATTGTTATCCCTTAGCACAGATACGCAGTATTTT
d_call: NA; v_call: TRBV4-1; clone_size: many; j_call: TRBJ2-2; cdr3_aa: CASSQPTVTGELFF; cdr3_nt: TGCGCCAGCAGCCAACCGACAGTCACCGGGGAGCTGTTTTTT
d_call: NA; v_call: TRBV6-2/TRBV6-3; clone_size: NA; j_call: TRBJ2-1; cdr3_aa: CASRKDGFAVNEQFF; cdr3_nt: TGTGCCAGCAGGAAGGATGGCTTCGCGGTAAATGAGCAGTTCTTC
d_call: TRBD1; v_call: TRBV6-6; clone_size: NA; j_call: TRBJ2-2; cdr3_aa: CASSQTGQHNTGELFF; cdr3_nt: TGTGCCAGCAGCCAAACGGGACAGCACAACACCGGGGAGCTGTTTTTT
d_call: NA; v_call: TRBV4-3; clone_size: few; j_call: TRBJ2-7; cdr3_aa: CASSQDQAREQYF; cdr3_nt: TGCGCCAGCAGCCAAGATCAAGCGAGAGAGCAGTACTTC
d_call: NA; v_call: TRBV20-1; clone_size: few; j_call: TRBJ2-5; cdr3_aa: CSASPERRLRETQYF; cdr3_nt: TGCAGTGCTAGCCCCGAGCGGAGGTTAAGGGAGACCCAGTACTTC
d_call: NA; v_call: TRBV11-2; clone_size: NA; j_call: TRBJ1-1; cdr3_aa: CASSRDISTEAFF; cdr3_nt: TGTGCCAGCAGTCGGGACATTTCGACCGAAGCTTTCTTT
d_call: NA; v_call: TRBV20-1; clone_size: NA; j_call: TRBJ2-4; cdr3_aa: CSAREYSENIQYF; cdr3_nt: TGCAGTGCTAGAGAATACTCTGAAAACATTCAGTACTTC
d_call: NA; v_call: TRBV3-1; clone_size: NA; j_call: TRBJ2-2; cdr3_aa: CASSQFPGELFF; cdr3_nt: TGTGCCAGCAGCCAATTCCCCGGGGAGCTGTTTTTT
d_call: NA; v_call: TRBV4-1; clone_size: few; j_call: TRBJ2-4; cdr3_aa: CASSQVGTKNIQYF; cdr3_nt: TGCGCCAGCAGCCAAGTGGGTACCAAAAACATTCAGTACTTC
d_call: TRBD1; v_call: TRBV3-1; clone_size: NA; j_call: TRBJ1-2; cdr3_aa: CASSQVRYENRGEMYYGYTF; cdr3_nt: TGTGCCAGCAGCCAAGTGCGGTATGAGAACAGGGGCGAGATGTACTATGGCTACACCTTC
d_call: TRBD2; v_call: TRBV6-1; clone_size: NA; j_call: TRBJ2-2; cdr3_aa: CASSRQEYGGKGTVAGELFF; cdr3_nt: TGTGCCAGCAGCCGGCAGGAATACGGGGGGAAGGGGACCGTCGCCGGGGAGCTGTTTTTT
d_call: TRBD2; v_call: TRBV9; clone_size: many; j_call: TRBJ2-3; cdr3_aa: CASSAPGLGATDTQYF; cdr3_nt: TGTGCCAGCAGCGCCCCCGGACTAGGGGCCACAGATACGCAGTATTTT
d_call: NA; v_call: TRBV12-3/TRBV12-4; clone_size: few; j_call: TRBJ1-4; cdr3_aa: CASSLRGPKEKLFF; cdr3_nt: TGTGCCAGCAGTTTGCGGGGGCCGAAGGAAAAACTGTTTTTT
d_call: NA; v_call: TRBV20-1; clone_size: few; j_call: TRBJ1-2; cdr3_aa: CSAPKQENYGYTF; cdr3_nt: TGCAGTGCGCCTAAACAGGAGAACTATGGCTACACCTTC
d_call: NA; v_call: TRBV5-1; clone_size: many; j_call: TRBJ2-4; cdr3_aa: CASSLLSGADIQYF; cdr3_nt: TGCGCCAGCAGCTTGCTCTCAGGGGCGGACATTCAGTACTTC
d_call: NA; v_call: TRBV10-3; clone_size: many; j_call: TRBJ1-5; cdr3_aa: CAISESRGNQPQHF; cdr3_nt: TGTGCCATCAGTGAGTCTCGGGGGAATCAGCCCCAGCATTTT
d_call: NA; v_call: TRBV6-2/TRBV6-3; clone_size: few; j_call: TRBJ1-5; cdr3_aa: CASTRRRDLTGQPQHF; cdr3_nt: TGTGCCAGCACCCGAAGGAGGGACCTTACCGGCCAGCCCCAGCATTTT
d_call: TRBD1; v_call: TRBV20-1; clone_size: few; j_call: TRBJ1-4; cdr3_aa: CSATRTGTNEKLFF; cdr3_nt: TGCAGTGCTACCCGGACAGGGACTAATGAAAAACTGTTTTTT
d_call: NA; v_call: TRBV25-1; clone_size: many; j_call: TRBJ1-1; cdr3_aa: CASSVAGVTEAFF; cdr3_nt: TGTGCCAGCAGTGTTGCGGGGGTCACTGAAGCTTTCTTT
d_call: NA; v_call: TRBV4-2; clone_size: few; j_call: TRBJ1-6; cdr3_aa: CASSQEDSRNSPLHF; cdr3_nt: TGTGCCAGCAGCCAAGAGGACAGTCGAAATTCACCCCTCCACTTT
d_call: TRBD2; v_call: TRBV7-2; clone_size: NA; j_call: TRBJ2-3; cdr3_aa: CASSLGPGTSRGVDTQYF; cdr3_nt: TGTGCCAGCAGCTTAGGTCCCGGGACTAGCAGGGGAGTTGATACGCAGTATTTT
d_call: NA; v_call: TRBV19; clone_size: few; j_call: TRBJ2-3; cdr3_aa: CASTGLGRGQRTDTQYF; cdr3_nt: TGTGCCAGTACCGGGTTGGGAAGGGGTCAACGCACAGATACGCAGTATTTT